Presented here are 17 T cell receptor beta chains from one specimen sequenced in a study of Tregs in tolerant kidney transplant recipients. TCRdb keeps only in-frame clones here, not all; method: immunoSEQ multiplex PCR. The repertoire holds 50,000 to 75,000 clones, with approximately 85% as singletons. The sequencing used Tregs from blood, collected before the transplant. These receptor sequences come from a human donor who received a combined kidney and bone marrow transplant.

The chain links TRBV28 to TRBJ2-1, with 10 positions matching TRBD2. This CDR3 is built from 16 residues. Looked up from germline, CDR1 is MDHEN and CDR2 is SYDVKM. V lost 6 bases and J lost 0; bases outside the gene matches: 5. DNA for the CDR3: TGTGCCAGCAGCGATACTAGCGGGGTCTCCTACAATGAGCAGTTCTTC. Its translation is CASSDTSGVSYNEQFF.

The rearrangement uses TRBV19 and TRBJ1-6, with TRBD1 as a possible D gene (5 bases). This CDR3 has 16 amino acids. The germline V and J ends were trimmed by 3 bases and 6 bases, with 15 bases remaining between them. From germline, CDR1 is LNHDA and CDR2 SQIVND (reference sequence). CDR3: CASSMVAGLFNSPLHF. CDR3 sequence (DNA): TGTGCCAGTAGTATGGTTGCAGGGCTCTTTAATTCACCCCTCCACTTT.

The chain couples TRBV4-1 to TRBJ1-5; the D gene is possibly TRBD1 (5 bases). The CDR3 has 18 residues. V was trimmed by 4 bases and J by 3 bases, leaving 22 bases between them. CDR1 MGHRA and CDR2 YSYEKL come from the germline V gene. CDR3 nucleotide sequence: TGCGCCAGCAGCCCCCGGGTAGATCTCGTGACAGTCAATCAGCCCCAGCATTTT. Encoded protein: CASSPRVDLVTVNQPQHF.

V is TRBV6-5 and J is TRBJ2-3, with D perhaps matching TRBD2 (6 bases). Germline V gives CDR1 MNHEY, CDR2 SVGAGI. The CDR3 consists of 15 residues. Trimming shortened V by 6 bases and J by 3 bases, and 16 bases separated the two germline ends. The CDR3, as DNA: TGTGCCAGCAGCCCGATTGGAGGGGAGACAGATACGCAGTATTTT. It translates to CASSPIGGETDTQYF.

In nucleotides, the CDR3 is TGTGCCAGCAGCTTAGTAAGGACAGGGAATGAAAAACTGTTTTTT. It yields the protein CASSLVRTGNEKLFF. The chain carries TRBV7-9 and TRBJ1-4; 8 bases match TRBD1. CDR3 length equals 15 residues. Trimming took 1 base from V and 5 from J; bases not matched to a gene: 3. CDR1 and CDR2 from the germline V gene are SEHNR and FQNEAQ (reference sequence). Drawing the rest from reference TRBV7-9 and TRBJ1-4, the complete variable domain is DTGVSQNPRHKITKRGQNVTFRCDPISEHNRLYWYRQTLGQGPEFLTYFQNEAQLEKSRLLSDRFSAERPKGSFSTLEIQRTEQGDSAMYLCASSLVRTGNEKLFFGSGTQLSVL.

CDR3 residues: CASSFSFGSGELFF. Written as DNA, the CDR3 is TGTGCCAGCAGCTTTTCCTTTGGGTCCGGGGAGCTGTTTTTT. V and J are TRBV11-2 and TRBJ2-2; D uncertain. Per the germline V gene, CDR1 is SGHAT and CDR2 is FQNNGV. This CDR3 is built from 14 residues. V lost 3 bases and J lost 6, with 11 bases in between.

This chain joins TRBV5-1 and TRBJ1-3; no clear D. The CDR3 is 13 amino acids. The V end lost 4 bases, the J end lost 0 bases, and 5 bases lay between the germline ends. Germline CDR1 and CDR2: SGHRS and YFSETQ. CDR3 DNA: TGCGCCAGCAGCCGTAGCTCTGGAAACACCATATATTTT. It yields the protein CASSRSSGNTIYF.

The chain is built from TRBV7-2 and TRBJ1-2; unclear D gene. The CDR3 totals 13 residues. V lost 0 bases, J lost 2 bases, and 4 bases lay in between. Germline V gives CDR1 SGHTA, CDR2 FQGNSA. The CDR3, as DNA: TGTGCCAGCAGCTTAGCGCGCAACTATGGCTACACCTTC. It is translated as CASSLARNYGYTF.

This sequence joins TRBV11-2 and TRBJ1-3; D gene ambiguous. Germline V lookup: CDR1 SGHAT, CDR2 FQNNGV. This CDR3 contains 16 residues. The V gene lost 0 bases and the J gene lost 4 bases, with 13 bases spanning the gap. The CDR3 DNA follows: TGTGCCAGCAGCTTAGATCGGGCAGGACGGGGAAACACCATATATTTT. Protein sequence: CASSLDRAGRGNTIYF.

The V and J genes are TRBV7-9 and TRBJ1-1; D unresolved. The V end was cut by 1 base, the J end by 2 bases, with 8 bases between. Germline CDR1 and CDR2: SEHNR and FQNEAQ (reference sequence). The CDR3 runs to 14 residues. CDR3 in DNA: TGTGCCAGCAGCTTAGAAGGCAGAAACACTGAAGCTTTCTTT. Protein product: CASSLEGRNTEAFF. The complete variable domain, with remaining parts taken from reference TRBV7-9 and TRBJ1-1, reads DTGVSQNPRHKITKRGQNVTFRCDPISEHNRLYWYRQTLGQGPEFLTYFQNEAQLEKSRLLSDRFSAERPKGSFSTLEIQRTEQGDSAMYLCASSLEGRNTEAFFGQGTRLTVV.

V is TRBV5-4 and J is TRBJ2-7; the D is unclear. CDR3 size: 14 residues. V dropped 4 bases and J dropped 4 bases, with 15 bases sitting between them. Germline V gene sequence: CDR1 SGHNT, CDR2 YYREEE (reference sequence). CDR3 amino acids: CASSPAPSGYEQYF. The CDR3 region has the DNA TGTGCCAGCAGCCCCGCTCCCAGTGGGTACGAGCAGTACTTC. Together with reference TRBV5-4 and TRBJ2-7, the CDR3 gives the full variable domain: ETGVTQSPTHLIKTRGQQVTLRCSSQSGHNTVSWYQQALGQGPQFIFQYYREEENGRGNFPPRFSGLQFPNYSSELNVNALELDDSALYLCASSPAPSGYEQYFGPGTRLTVT.

The chain uses TRBV6-6 and TRBJ2-5; D is uncertain. The end of the DNA is better explained by TRBJ2-7, so the J call may be wrong. Per the germline V gene, CDR1 is MNHNY and CDR2 is SVGAGI (reference sequence). This CDR3 spans 13 amino acids. CDR3 sequence: CASSYSGLDEQYF. The CDR3 nucleotides read TGTGCCAGCAGTTACTCTGGTCTGGACGAGCAGTACTTC.

V is TRBV4-1 and J is TRBJ1-2; TRBD1 might be the D (6 bases). Between the trimmed V and J ends, which lost 4 bases and 4 bases, there was a span of 22 bases. The CDR3 is made up of 17 amino acids. From germline, CDR1 is MGHRA and CDR2 YSYEKL. The CDR3 here is CASSPFFGPGGGYGYTF. In DNA form, the CDR3 reads TGCGCCAGCAGCCCCTTCTTTGGACCGGGAGGGGGCTATGGCTACACCTTC.

A few counts support this clone. The V and J genes are TRBV29-1 and TRBJ2-3; no clear D. This CDR3 comprises 10 residues. Germline values: CDR1 SQVTM, CDR2 ANQGSEA. With 1 base removed from V and 5 bases from J, the gap between germline ends came to 1 base. The CDR3 loop reads CSVEVDTQYF. The DNA of the CDR3 is TGCAGCGTTGAAGTAGATACGCAGTATTTT.

The rearrangement links TRBV11-3 to TRBJ2-3; 13 nucleotides align to TRBD2. This CDR3 contains 17 residues. CDR1 is SGHNT, CDR2 YENEEA, per germline. Trimming took 5 bases from V and 2 from J; bases not matched to a gene: 7. The CDR3 nucleotides read TGTGCCAGCAGCCCCCGAGGACTAGCGGGGGACACAGATACGCAGTATTTT. It codes for CASSPRGLAGDTDTQYF. The entire variable domain, with the rest obtained from reference TRBV11-3 and TRBJ2-3, is as follows: EAGVVQSPRYKIIEKKQPVAFWCNPISGHNTLYWYLQNLGQGPELLIRYENEEAVDDSQLPKDRFSAERLKGVDSTLKIQPAELGDSAVYLCASSPRGLAGDTDTQYFGPGTRLTVL.

The chain recombines TRBV7-2 with TRBJ2-5; 8 bases map to TRBD1. The DNA end favors TRBJ2-7, so the J call may be wrong. Per germline, CDR1 SGHTA and CDR2 FQGNSA. The CDR3 covers 14 residues. The CDR3 DNA reads TGTGCCAGCAGCTTAGGACAGGGGACCTACGAGCAGTACTTC. Translating it yields CASSLGQGTYEQYF.

V gene TRBV19 combines with J gene TRBJ2-7; possible D gene TRBD1, 5 bases. CDR3 length: 14 residues. In germline, CDR1 is LNHDA, CDR2 SQIVND (reference sequence). V was cut by 4 bases and J by 5 bases, with 15 bases left in between. This chain's CDR3 is CASSTTTVWDEQYF. The DNA for the CDR3 is TGTGCCAGTAGTACCACGACAGTCTGGGACGAGCAGTACTTC.